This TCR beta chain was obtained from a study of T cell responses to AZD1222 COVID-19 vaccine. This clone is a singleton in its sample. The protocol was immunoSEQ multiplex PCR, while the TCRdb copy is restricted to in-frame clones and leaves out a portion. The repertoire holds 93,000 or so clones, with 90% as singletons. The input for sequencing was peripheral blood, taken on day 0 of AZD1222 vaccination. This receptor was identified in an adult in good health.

The CDR3 spells CASVPGQGAWGYTF. Here the CDR3 DNA reads TGTGCCAGTGTACCCGGACAGGGGGCTTGGGGCTACACCTTC. This rearrangement joins TRBV5-5 to TRBJ1-2, with TRBD1 matching over 11 bases. Unmatched junction bases numbered 11, after V lost 8 bases and J lost 8 bases. Germline loops: CDR1 SGHKS, CDR2 YYEKEE (reference sequence). This CDR3 contains 14 residues.